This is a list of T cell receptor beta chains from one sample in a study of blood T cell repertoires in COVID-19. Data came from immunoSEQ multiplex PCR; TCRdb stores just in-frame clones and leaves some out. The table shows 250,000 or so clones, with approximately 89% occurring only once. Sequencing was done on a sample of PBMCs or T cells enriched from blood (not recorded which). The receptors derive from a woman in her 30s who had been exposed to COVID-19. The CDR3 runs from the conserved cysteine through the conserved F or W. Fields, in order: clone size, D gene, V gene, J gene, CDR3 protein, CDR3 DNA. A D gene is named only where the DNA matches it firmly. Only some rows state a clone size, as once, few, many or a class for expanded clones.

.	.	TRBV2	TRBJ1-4	CASSSQGLGEKLFF	TGTGCCAGCAGTTCACAGGGATTAGGCGAAAAACTGTTTTTT
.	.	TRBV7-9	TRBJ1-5	CASSNGTHNQPQHF	TGTGCCAGCAGCAACGGGACACACAATCAGCCCCAGCATTTT
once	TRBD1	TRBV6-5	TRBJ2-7	CASRDPGQGMYEQYF	TGTGCCAGCAGGGATCCGGGACAGGGGATGTACGAGCAGTACTTC
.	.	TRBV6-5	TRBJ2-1	CASSYSRAGNEQFF	TGTGCCAGCAGTTACTCGAGGGCTGGCAATGAGCAGTTCTTC
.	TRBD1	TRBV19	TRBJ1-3	CASEQGISGNTIYF	TGTGCCAGCGAACAGGGGATCTCTGGAAACACCATATATTTT
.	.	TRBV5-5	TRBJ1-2	CASSLVAGPNYGYTF	TGTGCCAGCAGCTTGGTGGCAGGGCCAAACTATGGCTACACCTTC
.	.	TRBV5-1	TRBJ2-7	CASSSVGSSPYEQYF	TGCGCCAGCAGCTCGGTCGGGAGCTCCCCCTACGAGCAGTACTTC
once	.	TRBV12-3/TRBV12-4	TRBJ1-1	CASNIPGQTEAFF	TGTGCCAGCAACATACCGGGTCAAACTGAAGCTTTCTTT
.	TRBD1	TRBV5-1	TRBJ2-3	CASSFYPWTGLNTQYF	TGCGCCAGCAGCTTCTACCCCTGGACAGGGCTCAATACGCAGTATTTT
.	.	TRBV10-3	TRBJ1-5	CAISESSTVAENSNQPQHF	TGTGCCATCAGTGAGTCTTCGACAGTCGCAGAGAATAGCAATCAGCCCCAGCATTTT
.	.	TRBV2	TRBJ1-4	CASTLGWEKLFF	TGTGCCAGCACTCTGGGCTGGGAAAAACTGTTTTTT
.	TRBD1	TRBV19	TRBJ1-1	CASSRQGGDTEAFF	TGTGCCAGTAGCCGACAGGGGGGGGACACTGAAGCTTTCTTT
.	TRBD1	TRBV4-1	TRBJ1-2	CASSQATGTGYGYTF	TGCGCCAGCAGCCAAGCTACCGGGACAGGCTATGGCTACACCTTC
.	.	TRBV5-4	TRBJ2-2	CASRDTDGVGELFF	TGTGCCAGCAGGGATACAGACGGTGTCGGGGAGCTGTTTTTT
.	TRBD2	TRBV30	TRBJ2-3	CAWSKPEAGGWGDTQYF	TGTGCCTGGAGCAAGCCCGAGGCGGGAGGGTGGGGAGATACGCAGTATTTT
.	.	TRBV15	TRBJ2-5	CATSRDSSSETQYF	TGTGCCACCAGCAGAGATTCATCTAGCGAGACCCAGTACTTC